Each of the 20 T cell receptor beta chains below was sequenced from the same sample in a study of blood T cells in healthy people across ages. Primers used in a second PCR of roughly 6 to 11 cycles were a sample-barcoded 5' primer and a J-beta primer mix. Via MiXCR, TCRdb re-called the 5' RACE reads, giving one row per CDR3 protein. The sample carries roughly 800,000 distinct CDR3 sequences, around 25% recorded once. These data were also reused for a study on T cells of mothers and their children.

Material for sequencing was blood. All receptors derive from a boy between 10 and 17 years old in good health.

The chain employs TRBV6-6 and TRBJ1-5; D is uncertain. The CDR3 length is 14 residues. V was clipped by 3 bases and J by 3 bases, with 9 bases between them. Germline V CDR1 and CDR2: MNHNY, SVGAGI (reference sequence). The CDR3 DNA reads TGTGCCAGCAGTTATAACGGTTACAATCAGCCCCAGCATTTT. Translating it yields CASSYNGYNQPQHF.

This clonotype was seen more than once but under ten times. Germline is not matched at one junction end, which may reflect a read error. The rearrangement links TRBV25-1 to TRBJ1-2; the match to TRBD1 covers 9 bases. The germline CDR1 and CDR2 sequences are MGHDK and SYGVNS. This CDR3 spans 15 amino acids. The CDR3 DNA sequence: TGTGCCAGCAGTAAACGGACAGGGGATGGATATGGCCACACCTTC. This sequence encodes CASSKRTGDGYGHTF.

This clonotype has just a few counts. The junction and the germline gene differ at one end; a read error may be behind it. Written as DNA, the CDR3 is TGTGCCAGCAGTGAGAGGAGGGACTTTTGGGGTGAAGAACTGTTTTTT. Translating it yields CASSERRDFWGEELFF. V and J are TRBV2 and TRBJ1-4; tentative D call: TRBD1 (5 bases). Germline CDR1 reads SNHLY; CDR2 reads FYNNEI. CDR3 length: 16 amino acids.

This clonotype was found a few times. The V call is TRBV12-3 or TRBV12-4, the J call TRBJ1-1; 7 bases fit TRBD1. CDR3 length: 15 residues. Trimming cost V 6 bases and J 4 bases; bases outside gene matches: 11. CDR3 in DNA: TGTGCCAGCAGCTTAAACAGGGGAGCGGGCACTGAAGCTTTCTTT. Amino acids: CASSLNRGAGTEAFF.

This clonotype was seen ten or more times. This sequence joins TRBV2 and TRBJ1-2, with D hard to call. The V end was cut by 1 base, the J end by 4 bases, with 7 bases between. The CDR3 extends over 13 amino acids. The V gene's germline CDR1 is SNHLY and CDR2 FYNNEI. This CDR3 is CASSEDPGYGYTF. The CDR3 DNA is TGTGCCAGCAGTGAAGACCCGGGCTATGGCTACACCTTC.

The chain couples TRBV20-1 to TRBJ1-1; D is ambiguous. V shed 3 bases and J shed 5 bases, with 7 bases lying between them. Germline CDR1 reads DFQATT; CDR2 reads SNEGSKA (reference sequence). CDR3 length: 11 residues. CDR3 coding DNA: TGCAGTGCTAGTCCGGGGACTGAAGCTTTCTTT. Its translation is CSASPGTEAFF.

This clonotype was detected only a few times. The chain employs TRBV9 and TRBJ2-7, with D possibly matching TRBD2 (5 bases). Germline assignment: CDR1 SGDLS and CDR2 YYNGEE. V lost 7 bases to trimming and J lost 0 bases, with 14 bases between them. CDR3 length: 14 amino acids. The CDR3 region is CASARGQDSYEQYF. CDR3 coding DNA: TGTGCCAGCGCCCGCGGGCAGGACTCCTACGAGCAGTACTTC.

In the case of this clonotype: At one end the junction does not follow the germline gene, possibly because of a read error. The gene calls are TRBV27 and TRBJ1-2; no reliable D call. The CDR3 spans 13 residues. Germline loops: CDR1 MNHEY, CDR2 SMNVEV (reference sequence). The CDR3 nucleotides read TGTGCCAGCCGGTTTGGGAGCTCCTATGGCCACACCTTC. Amino acid sequence: CASRFGSSYGHTF.

As concerns this clonotype: One junction end disagrees with the germline gene, perhaps due to a read error. The chain couples TRBV28 to TRBJ1-4; tentatively, D is TRBD1 (5 bases). The CDR3 consists of 15 residues. Germline CDR1 reads MDHEN; CDR2 reads SYDVKM. CDR3 DNA sequence: TGTGCCAGCAGCCGACCCGGGGGAGCTAATGAAAAACCGTTTTTT. It is translated as CASSRPGGANEKPFF.

This clonotype occurred a few times. This rearrangement joins TRBV6-5 to TRBJ2-7; 8 nucleotides match TRBD2. CDR1 and CDR2 (germline): MNHEY, SVGAGI. This CDR3 has 14 residues. J gave up 3 bases and V 3 bases, and 4 bases lay outside the gene matches. CDR3 DNA: TGTGCCAGCAGTTATAGCGGGGAGCTCTACGAGCAGTACTTC. Its protein product is CASSYSGELYEQYF.

There are many counts of this clonotype. This chain links TRBV5-1 with TRBJ2-5; 8 nucleotides line up with TRBD2. The end of the DNA fits TRBJ2-7 better, so the J call may be wrong. The germline gives CDR1 SGHRS, CDR2 YFSETQ. This CDR3 is 19 amino acids long. The CDR3 is CASSLAPSAAGGLSYEQYF. CDR3 nucleotide sequence: TGCGCCAGCAGCTTGGCTCCATCAGCCGCGGGGGGTCTCTCCTACGAGCAGTACTTC.

The table lists this clonotype with a few counts. The chain couples TRBV5-1 to TRBJ2-7, with D tentatively TRBD1 or TRBD2 (6 bases each). The CDR3 loop spans 19 amino acids. CDR1 is SGHRS and CDR2 is YFSETQ in the germline V gene. Trimming took off 3 bases at V and 3 bases at J, with 28 bases between the two ends. The CDR3 nucleotides are TGCGCCAGCAGCTGGCCCCGGGGGCCAGGAGGAATCGGGGTCTACGAGCAGTACTTC. Amino acids: CASSWPRGPGGIGVYEQYF. Complete variable domain (other parts from reference TRBV5-1 and TRBJ2-7): KAGVTQTPRYLIKTRGQQVTLSCSPISGHRSVSWYQQTPGQGLQFLFEYFSETQRNKGNFPGRFSGRQFSNSRSEMNVSTLELGDSALYLCASSWPRGPGGIGVYEQYFGPGTRLTVT.

CDR3 amino acids: CASGRGTIDEQFF. The CDR3 DNA reads as TGTGCCAGCGGGAGGGGAACAATAGATGAGCAGTTCTTC. The chain is built from TRBV19 and TRBJ2-5; 8 nucleotides align to TRBD2. The J call may be incorrect, as the DNA end agrees better with TRBJ2-1. The CDR3 covers 13 residues. Germline V gene data show CDR1 as LNHDA and CDR2 as SQIVND (reference sequence).

This clonotype was counted between two and nine times. The V call is TRBV7-9, the J call TRBJ2-1, with D perhaps assigned TRBD1 or TRBD2 (5 bases each). Germline CDR1 SEHNR, CDR2 FQNEAQ (reference sequence). V was clipped by 1 base and J by 4 bases, with 11 bases between them. The CDR3 consists of 15 residues. CDR3 sequence (DNA): TGTGCCAGCAGCTTAGAGGGGACCCCTTACAATGAGCAGTTCTTC. Amino acids: CASSLEGTPYNEQFF.

The V and J genes are TRBV15 and TRBJ2-7, with 12 bases identical to TRBD1. V lost 1 base, J lost 7 bases, and 8 bases stayed unmatched. This CDR3 is 16 amino acids long. Germline loops: CDR1 LNHNV, CDR2 YYDKDF (reference sequence). CDR3: CATSRVQGQGAWEQYF. The CDR3 bases are TGTGCCACCAGCAGAGTCCAGGGACAGGGGGCTTGGGAGCAGTACTTC.

The rearrangement links TRBV11-2 to TRBJ1-2, with TRBD1 identical over 9 bases. CDR1 and CDR2 (germline): SGHAT, FQNNGV. CDR3 size: 17 residues. Trimming cost V 3 bases and J 4 bases; bases outside gene matches: 12. The DNA of the CDR3 is TGTGCCAGCAGCTTGGAGGGACAGGGCGTTTTGGCCTATGGCTACACCTTC. It codes for CASSLEGQGVLAYGYTF.

This chain uses TRBV10-3 with TRBJ1-2; D call uncertain. Per germline, CDR1 ENHRY and CDR2 SYGVKD. The CDR3 extends over 14 amino acids. Trimming stripped 1 base from V and 5 bases from J, with 11 bases between. This CDR3 is CAISELGREYGYTF. The DNA for the CDR3 is TGTGCCATCAGTGAGTTGGGGAGGGAATATGGCTACACCTTC.

This clonotype was found a few times. The rearrangement uses TRBV5-5 and TRBJ2-1; the D is unclear. CDR1 is SGHKS and CDR2 is YYEKEE in the germline V gene (reference sequence). V dropped 0 bases and J dropped 4 bases, with 14 bases sitting between them. CDR3 length: 16 amino acids. This CDR3 reads CASSLDTNTVYNEQFF. In DNA form, the CDR3 reads TGTGCCAGCAGCTTGGACACCAATACGGTGTACAATGAGCAGTTCTTC.

In this sample, this clonotype turned up a few times. J is TRBJ1-3 and V is TRBV9; the D is unclear. Germline CDR1 is SGDLS and CDR2 is YYNGEE. Trimming pared 0 bases from V and 0 bases from J, leaving 7 bases between. The CDR3 runs 15 residues. The CDR3 DNA reads TGTGCCAGCAGCGTAGCGACGAGCTCTGGAAACACCATATATTTT. This encodes CASSVATSSGNTIYF.

The rearrangement uses TRBV9 and TRBJ2-5, with D possibly being TRBD2 (6 bases). CDR3 length: 15 residues. Germline V gene lookup returns CDR1 SGDLS and CDR2 YYNGEE. Trimming shortened V by 2 bases and J by 5 bases, and 16 bases separated the two germline ends. CDR3 nucleotides: TGTGCCAGCAGCGTGGGGGGAGCGGCCCGGGAGACCCAGTACTTC. Translating gives CASSVGGAARETQYF.